Reported below is one T cell receptor beta chain. These data are taken from a study of response to subunit inactivated influenza vaccine. TCRdb itself ran the RT-PCR reads through MiXCR, one entry per CDR3 protein. This table has a few hundred thousand distinct CDR3 sequences, 13% to 15% appearing once. Germline loops: CDR1 SEHNR, CDR2 FQNEAQ (reference sequence). There are 14 residues in the CDR3. The V gene lost 5 bases and the J gene lost 3 bases, with 14 bases spanning the gap. This chain joins TRBV7-9 and TRBJ2-7; no firm D call. This specimen was PBMCs from blood, taken roughly 12 days after vaccination. This sequence was found in a man between 50 and 59 years old who received an inactivated influenza vaccine. The chain's CDR3 is CASSGERARYEQYF. DNA of the CDR3: TGTGCCAGCAGCGGGGAACGAGCCCGCTACGAGCAGTACTTC.